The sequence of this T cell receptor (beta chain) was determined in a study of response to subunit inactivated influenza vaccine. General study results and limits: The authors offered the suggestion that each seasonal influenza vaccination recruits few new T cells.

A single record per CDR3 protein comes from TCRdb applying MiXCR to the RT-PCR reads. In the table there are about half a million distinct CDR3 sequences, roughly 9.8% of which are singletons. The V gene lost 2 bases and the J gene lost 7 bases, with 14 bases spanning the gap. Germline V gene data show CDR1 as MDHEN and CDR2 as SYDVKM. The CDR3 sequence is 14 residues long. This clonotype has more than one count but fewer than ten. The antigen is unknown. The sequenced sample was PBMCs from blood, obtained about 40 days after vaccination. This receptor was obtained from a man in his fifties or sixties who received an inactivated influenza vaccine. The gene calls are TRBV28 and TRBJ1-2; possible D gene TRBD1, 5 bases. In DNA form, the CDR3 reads TGTGCCAGCAGTTTAGATAAGGGGCTTGGTGGCTACACCTTC. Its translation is CASSLDKGLGGYTF.